This entry lists 11 T cell receptor beta chains sequenced from one sample in a study of shared clonotypes between healthy human individuals. Libraries were prepared by immunoSEQ multiplex PCR; TCRdb keeps only in-frame clonotypes and omits some of them. The sample records roughly 2.2 million clones, more than 85% being singletons. The sample consisted of naive CD4+ T cells from PBMCs. Subset in this sample: CD45RA+ positively selected. The receptor source for this set is a young man in good health. Some clones in this sample may be carry-over from other donors' samples.

On this clone: The sample carries other DNA sequences with the same CDR3. CDR3 in amino acids: CSVEGQINTEAFF. Here the CDR3 DNA reads TGCAGCGTTGAAGGGCAGATTAACACTGAAGCTTTCTTT. The chain joins TRBV29-1 to TRBJ1-1, with D uncertain. The CDR3 length is 13 residues. Trimming took off 1 base at V and 2 bases at J, with 8 bases between the two ends. Germline CDR1 is SQVTM and CDR2 is ANQGSEA.

In regard to this clone: The identical CDR3 is also encoded by other nucleotide sequences in the sample. This sequence joins TRBV6-5 and TRBJ2-3, with D possibly matching TRBD2 (5 bases). Germline lookup yields CDR1 MNHEY and CDR2 SVGAGI. Trimming stripped 1 base from V and 0 bases from J, with 11 bases between. This CDR3 has 16 residues. CDR3 nucleotide sequence: TGTGCCAGCAGTTACTATTCCGGGAAAAGCACAGATACGCAGTATTTT. It is translated as CASSYYSGKSTDTQYF.

The chain uses TRBV14 and TRBJ2-7, with unresolved D. The CDR3 length is 13 residues. With 1 base removed from V and 7 bases from J, the gap between germline ends came to 11 bases. From germline, CDR1 is SGHDN and CDR2 FVKESK. CDR3: CASSQVTFHEQYF. CDR3 coding DNA: TGTGCCAGCAGCCAAGTCACCTTCCATGAGCAGTACTTC.

A few counts support this clone. This chain uses TRBV5-4 with TRBJ1-1; the D gene is possibly TRBD1 (6 bases). Deletions cut 4 bases from V and 4 bases from J, with 17 bases between. The length of the CDR3 is 15 residues. Germline values: CDR1 SGHNT, CDR2 YYREEE (reference sequence). The CDR3 DNA reads as TGTGCCAGCAGCCGAGGGGACACCAAGGCCACTGAAGCTTTCTTT. Translating gives CASSRGDTKATEAFF.

The chain is built from TRBV19 and TRBJ1-1; no clear D gene. The length of the CDR3 is 17 residues. Germline values: CDR1 LNHDA, CDR2 SQIVND (reference sequence). Trimming left V 3 bases short and J 1 base short, with 18 bases between. CDR3 region: CASSIGFPNSWNTEAFF. Written as DNA, the CDR3 is TGTGCCAGTAGTATCGGTTTCCCCAATTCGTGGAACACTGAAGCTTTCTTT.

This sequence joins TRBV4-2 and TRBJ1-1; tentatively, D is TRBD1 (5 bases). The germline gives CDR1 LGHNA, CDR2 YNFKEQ. The CDR3 is 14 amino acids. Trimming removed 1 base at V and 7 bases at J, with 13 bases between. CDR3 in amino acids: CASSQAGPGNEAFF. DNA for the CDR3: TGTGCCAGCAGCCAAGCCGGGCCAGGGAATGAAGCTTTCTTT.

The chain combines TRBV19 with TRBJ2-3; the match to TRBD2 covers 14 bases. The CDR3 totals 19 residues. The J segment lost 0 bases and the V segment lost 5 bases, leaving 10 bases of the junction unmatched. Per germline, CDR1 LNHDA and CDR2 SQIVND (reference sequence). For the CDR3, the DNA is TGTGCCAGTAGTCCACCACCGGGACTAGCGGGAGCTAGCACAGATACGCAGTATTTT. Amino acids: CASSPPPGLAGASTDTQYF.

The J gene is TRBJ2-6, the V gene TRBV4-1, with D possibly TRBD2 on 7 matching bases. Germline V gene data show CDR1 as MGHRA and CDR2 as YSYEKL. Trimming removed 3 bases at V and 2 bases at J, with 11 bases between. The CDR3 consists of 16 residues. CDR3 protein: CASSQRGRAGANVLTF. Written as DNA, the CDR3 is TGCGCCAGCAGCCAGAGGGGGAGGGCTGGGGCCAACGTCCTGACTTTC.

This chain connects TRBV7-7 to TRBJ2-5, with D hard to call. Per germline, CDR1 SSHAT and CDR2 FNYEAQ (reference sequence). V lost 4 bases and J lost 5, with 11 bases in between. The CDR3 sequence is 13 residues long. CDR3: CASSSRTQETQYF. DNA of the CDR3: TGTGCCAGCAGCTCCCGGACCCAGGAGACCCAGTACTTC.

The V and J genes are TRBV9 and TRBJ2-7, with 7 bases aligning to TRBD1. The germline gives CDR1 SGDLS, CDR2 YYNGEE. With 4 bases clipped from V and 3 bases from J, the junction kept 4 bases outside the gene matches. The CDR3 loop spans 13 amino acids. Here the CDR3 reads CASSQRDSYEQYF. The CDR3 DNA reads TGTGCCAGCAGCCAAAGGGACAGCTACGAGCAGTACTTC.

The chain carries TRBV28 and TRBJ1-1; D uncertain. The CDR3 is 14 amino acids. Per the germline V gene, CDR1 is MDHEN and CDR2 is SYDVKM. Trimming left V 4 bases short and J 6 bases short, with 15 bases between. CDR3 sequence (DNA): TGTGCCAGCAGTTCTCCGCCTAGCGGTGCTGAAGCTTTCTTT. Translating gives CASSSPPSGAEAFF.